This T cell receptor beta chain was found in a study of cytomegalovirus exposure and HLA in healthy donors. As for the study in general: There were about 85 million unique TCRs (from HLA-typed donors) in an early data release.

CDR1 is SGHNT, CDR2 YYREEE, per germline (reference sequence). V lost 0 bases and J 2 bases, leaving 8 bases between the germline ends. The CDR3 length is 15 residues. All the people who gave samples were healthy bone marrow donors. Primers: 60 Vbeta forward and 13 Jbeta reverse. Some clones are missing from TCRdb's copy, which holds only in-frame ones; the method was immunoSEQ multiplex PCR. Of 200,000 to 250,000 clones in the sample, roughly 88% were seen once. This TCR was recovered from a boy aged 2 to 10 in good health and CMV-seronegative. The sample taken for sequencing was PBMCs. The chain is built from TRBV5-4 and TRBJ2-2; D unresolved. Written as DNA, the CDR3 is TGTGCCAGCAGCTTGGTGACACCTAACACCGGGGAGCTGTTTTTT. Residues: CASSLVTPNTGELFF.